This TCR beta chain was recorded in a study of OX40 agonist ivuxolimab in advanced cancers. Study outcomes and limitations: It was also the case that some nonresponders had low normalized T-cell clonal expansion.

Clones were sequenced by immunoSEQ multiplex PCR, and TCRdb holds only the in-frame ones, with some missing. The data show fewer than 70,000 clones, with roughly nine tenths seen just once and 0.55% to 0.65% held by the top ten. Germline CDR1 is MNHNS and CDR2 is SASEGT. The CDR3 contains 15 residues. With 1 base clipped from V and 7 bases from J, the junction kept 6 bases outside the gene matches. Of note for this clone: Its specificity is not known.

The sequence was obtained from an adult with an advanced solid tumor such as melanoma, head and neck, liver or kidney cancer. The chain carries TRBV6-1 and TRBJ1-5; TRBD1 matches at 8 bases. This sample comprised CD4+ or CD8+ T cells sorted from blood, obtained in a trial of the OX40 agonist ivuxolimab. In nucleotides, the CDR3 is TGTGCCAGCAGTGAAGGTTCAGGGGGCGGCCAGCCCCAGCATTTT. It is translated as CASSEGSGGGQPQHF.